This T cell receptor (beta chain) came from a study of cytomegalovirus exposure and HLA in healthy donors. General observations from the study: Serostatus for CMV was the only available immune exposure information. A later look showed TCR association rates differing by HLA locus, highest for DRB1 and lowest for HLA-C. Most TCR beta V segments were productive about 87% or about 30% of the time in an earlier analysis.

Both 60 Vbeta primers and 13 Jbeta primers went into the PCR. The protocol was immunoSEQ multiplex PCR, while the TCRdb copy is restricted to in-frame clones and leaves out a portion. The data show roughly 180,000 clones, with about 80% seen just once and about 1.3% held by the top ten. A note on this clone: The antigen remains undetermined.

CDR3 size: 16 residues. Germline V lookup: CDR1 MNHEY, CDR2 SMNVEV (reference sequence). V gave up 0 bases and J gave up 0 bases, with 11 bases separating them. As for the donors, each was a healthy bone marrow donor. The sample comprised PBMCs. The clonotype was recovered from a man aged 25 to 45 in good health and CMV-seronegative. V and J are TRBV27 and TRBJ1-2; tentative D call: TRBD1 (5 bases). CDR3: CASSLSVGGANYGYTF. CDR3 nucleotide sequence: TGTGCCAGCAGTTTATCGGTCGGGGGAGCTAACTATGGCTACACCTTC.